These 21 T cell receptor beta chains originate from one sample sequenced in a study of blood T cells in healthy people across ages (dated by TCRdb to about 2015). Preparation of the library involved 5' RACE. The sequencer was an Illumina HiSeq 2500. A second PCR of about 7 to 12 cycles was run with a J-beta primer mix and a sample-barcoded 5' primer. Using fastp trimming at Q25 and MiXCR clonotype assembly, TCRdb reanalyzed the public sequencing data and kept in-frame beta chains. Rows are combined by CDR3 protein, so each entry shows the most common genes and DNA. Recorded for this sample are about 680,000 distinct CDR3 sequences; over 45% of them occurred a single time. The ten largest clones add up to under 35% of the sample. The sequenced sample was blood. Receptors were obtained from a woman in her fifties or sixties in good health.

This chain joins TRBV6-2 or TRBV6-3 and TRBJ2-5; 7 positions match TRBD2. V trimming: 3 bases; J trimming: 11 bases; junction bases outside the gene matches: 21. The germline V gene encodes CDR1 MNHEY and CDR2 SVGEGT. The CDR3 totals 17 residues. The CDR3 DNA sequence: TGTGCCAGCAGTTATCTACGAGCCGGGAGGCCCTTTGGGGAGCAGTACTTC. As protein: CASSYLRAGRPFGEQYF.

This clonotype was observed a few times. The V gene is TRBV28, the J gene TRBJ1-2; the match to TRBD1 covers 8 bases. The CDR3 is 16 amino acids. The V gene end was trimmed by 1 base and the J gene end by 8 bases; junction bases not matched to a gene: 12. Germline V gene lookup returns CDR1 MDHEN and CDR2 SYDVKM. CDR3 residues: CASSLYSERQGKGYTF. Written as DNA, the CDR3 is TGTGCCAGCAGTTTATATTCCGAGAGACAGGGGAAGGGCTACACCTTC.

With respect to this clonotype: At one of its ends the junction is not consistent with the germline gene, which may arise from a read error. The rearrangement uses TRBV7-3 and TRBJ2-6, with D perhaps given as TRBD1 or TRBD2 (6 bases each). This CDR3 spans 17 amino acids. Germline lookup yields CDR1 SGHTA and CDR2 FQGTGA. DNA of the CDR3: TGTGCCAGCAGCTTAGGATGGGGGGCCTCTGGGGCCAACGCCCTGACTTTC. It specifies CASSLGWGASGANALTF.

V and J are TRBV12-3 or TRBV12-4 and TRBJ1-4; D is perhaps TRBD1 (5 bases). V was pared by 6 bases and J by 7 bases, with 12 bases between. CDR3 length: 13 amino acids. CDR3 sequence reads: CASSQRQTEKLFF. For the CDR3, the DNA is TGTGCCAGCAGCCAGAGACAGACTGAAAAACTGTTTTTT.

This clonotype has only a few counts. The genes are TRBV5-4 and TRBJ1-6, with D unclear. Germline values: CDR1 SGHNT, CDR2 YYREEE (reference sequence). The CDR3 is made up of 13 amino acids. V was pared by 0 bases and J by 7 bases, with 5 bases between. CDR3 DNA sequence: TGTGCCAGCAGCTTGGGCACGAATTCACCCCTCCACTTT. Residues: CASSLGTNSPLHF.

The gene calls are TRBV20-1 and TRBJ2-3; D might be TRBD1 or TRBD2, each matching 5 bases. Trimming left V 3 bases short and J 1 base short, with 14 bases between. The CDR3 loop spans 15 amino acids. Germline-derived CDR1 and CDR2 are DFQATT and SNEGSKA (reference sequence). CDR3: CSARGPTSRTDTQYF. Here the CDR3 DNA reads TGCAGTGCTAGGGGGCCTACTAGTCGCACAGATACGCAGTATTTT.

The chain combines TRBV6-1 with TRBJ2-5; 8 bases are shared with TRBD2. The closer fit of TRBJ2-7 to the DNA end suggests the J call may be wrong. The CDR3 contains 15 residues. CDR1 and CDR2 from the germline V gene are MNHNS and SASEGT. The CDR3 coding sequence is TGTGCCAGCAGTGAACTTGGCGCGGGAGGCTACGAGCAGTACTTC. Translated, it gives CASSELGAGGYEQYF.

The CDR3 here is CSARAGVNTEAFF. For the CDR3, the DNA is TGCAGTGCTAGAGCAGGGGTCAATACTGAAGCTTTCTTT. This rearrangement joins TRBV20-1 to TRBJ1-1; maybe TRBD1 (6 bases). V was shortened by 1 base and J by 5 bases, with 11 bases between the two germline ends. Germline-derived CDR1 and CDR2 are DFQATT and SNEGSKA (reference sequence). The CDR3 is 13 residues long.

In this sample, this clonotype turned up once. The chain links TRBV5-1 to TRBJ1-2, with 9 bases lining up with TRBD1. The J segment lost 7 bases and the V segment lost 3 bases, leaving 7 bases of the junction unmatched. This CDR3 has 14 amino acids. Germline V gene sequence: CDR1 SGHRS, CDR2 YFSETQ. CDR3 DNA: TGCGCCAGCAGCTCTGGGACAGGGAACGGTGGCTACACCTTC. Amino acids: CASSSGTGNGGYTF. Together with reference TRBV5-1 and TRBJ1-2, the CDR3 gives the full variable domain: KAGVTQTPRYLIKTRGQQVTLSCSPISGHRSVSWYQQTPGQGLQFLFEYFSETQRNKGNFPGRFSGRQFSNSRSEMNVSTLELGDSALYLCASSSGTGNGGYTFGSGTRLTVV.

The chain has TRBV24-1 and TRBJ2-3; 7 nucleotides align to TRBD2. CDR3 length equals 16 residues. V shed 4 bases, J shed 6 bases, and the junction held 12 bases outside the gene matches. Germline CDR1 KGHDR, CDR2 SFDVKD. CDR3 residues: CATSEGVGGAADTQYF. DNA for the CDR3: TGTGCCACCAGTGAGGGCGTGGGAGGGGCAGCGGATACGCAGTATTTT.

The chain couples TRBV20-1 to TRBJ2-7; weak D call: TRBD2 (5 bases). Trimming removed 1 base at V and 2 bases at J, with 9 bases between. The germline V gene encodes CDR1 DFQATT and CDR2 SNEGSKA (reference sequence). This CDR3 has 13 residues. The CDR3 loop reads CSARVAGTYEQYF. The CDR3, as DNA: TGCAGTGCTAGAGTTGCGGGCACCTACGAGCAGTACTTC.

This clonotype has only a few counts. J is TRBJ2-7 and V is TRBV7-2; 9 bases are a match to TRBD1. Germline-derived CDR1 and CDR2 are SGHTA and FQGNSA. The length of the CDR3 is 16 residues. Unmatched junction bases numbered 5, after V lost 2 bases and J lost 0 bases. CDR3 amino acids: CASSLRGTGYSYEQYF. In nucleotides, the CDR3 is TGTGCCAGCAGCTTAAGAGGGACAGGGTACTCCTACGAGCAGTACTTC. The full variable domain, in which reference TRBV7-2 and TRBJ2-7 provide the parts outside the CDR3, is GAGVSQSPSNKVTEKGKDVELRCDPISGHTALYWYRQSLGQGLEFLIYFQGNSAPDKSGLPSDRFSAERTGGSVSTLTIQRTQQEDSAVYLCASSLRGTGYSYEQYFGPGTRLTVT.

This clonotype was seen more than once but under ten times. The chain has TRBV3-1 and TRBJ2-5; TRBD2 matches 8 bases. The end of the DNA aligns better with TRBJ2-7, so the J call may be wrong. This CDR3 spans 15 amino acids. The germline V gene has CDR1 LGHDT and CDR2 YNNKEL (reference sequence). The CDR3 spells CASSHGGGRTNEQYF. The CDR3 region has the DNA TGTGCCAGCAGCCATGGGGGCGGGAGGACCAACGAGCAGTACTTC.

The V call is TRBV12-3 or TRBV12-4, the J call TRBJ1-5; D remains unclear. Deletions cut 1 base from V and 2 bases from J, with 18 bases between. CDR3 size: 18 residues. CDR3 coding DNA: TGTGCCAGCAGTTTAGGGCAGAGCTCTTATTCGGGCAATCAGCCCCAGCATTTT. It is translated as CASSLGQSSYSGNQPQHF.

In this sample, this clonotype turned up a few times. The chain carries TRBV28 and TRBJ2-7, with D possibly being TRBD1 (5 bases). CDR3 size: 15 residues. Germline lookup yields CDR1 MDHEN and CDR2 SYDVKM. The V end was cut by 1 base, the J end by 1 base, with 11 bases between. This CDR3 reads CASSLLGVFSYEQYF. CDR3 in DNA: TGTGCCAGCAGTTTATTAGGGGTGTTTTCCTACGAGCAGTACTTC.

The chain uses TRBV7-9 and TRBJ2-7; no definite D call. V was shortened by 5 bases and J by 7 bases, with 12 bases between the two germline ends. The CDR3 has 12 amino acids. CDR1 and CDR2 from the germline V gene are SEHNR and FQNEAQ (reference sequence). CDR3 sequence: CASSTYSREQYF. CDR3 bases: TGTGCCAGCAGCACCTATTCGAGGGAGCAGTACTTC.

Ten or more counts support this clonotype. V is TRBV20-1 and J is TRBJ1-6, with D hard to call. CDR1 is DFQATT and CDR2 is SNEGSKA in the germline V gene (reference sequence). The CDR3 is 15 residues long. Trimming pared 0 bases from V and 4 bases from J, leaving 10 bases between. This chain's CDR3 is CSAREAGRYNSPLHF. In DNA, the CDR3 is TGCAGTGCTAGAGAGGCCGGGAGATATAATTCACCCCTCCACTTT.

This clonotype has a single count. The chain combines TRBV27 with TRBJ2-6; D not certain. Germline V gene sequence: CDR1 MNHEY, CDR2 SMNVEV (reference sequence). The CDR3 covers 15 residues. V was pared by 5 bases and J by 4 bases, with 12 bases between. The CDR3, as DNA: TGTGCCAGCAGTCTCCTTCCCCTGGGGGCCAACGTCCTGACTTTC. It yields the protein CASSLLPLGANVLTF. The full variable domain, with the rest looked up from reference TRBV27 and TRBJ2-6, is EAQVTQNPRYLITVTGKKLTVTCSQNMNHEYMSWYRQDPGLGLRQIYYSMNVEVTDKGDVPEGYKVSRKEKRNFPLILESPSPNQTSLYFCASSLLPLGANVLTFGAGSRLTVL.

The chain is built from TRBV20-1 and TRBJ1-4, with unresolved D. The end of the DNA aligns better with TRBJ2-2, so the J call may be wrong. Germline V lookup: CDR1 DFQATT, CDR2 SNEGSKA (reference sequence). The CDR3 is made up of 13 amino acids. This CDR3 is CSARPRTVWELFF. CDR3 coding DNA: TGCAGTGCTAGACCCAGGACGGTTTGGGAGCTGTTTTTT.

This clonotype was detected only once. This chain connects TRBV30 to TRBJ1-4; D is possibly TRBD1 (5 bases). The V gene's germline CDR1 is GTSNPN and CDR2 SVGIG (reference sequence). The CDR3 has 13 residues. The V end lost 3 bases, the J end lost 7 bases, and 12 bases lay between the germline ends. The CDR3, as DNA: TGTGCCTGGAGCGGGGGGAATGGTGAAAAACTGTTTTTT. Translation: CAWSGGNGEKLFF.

This clonotype was counted only a few times. The V call is TRBV30, the J call TRBJ2-7; D remains unclear. Per the germline V gene, CDR1 is GTSNPN and CDR2 is SVGIG (reference sequence). Trimming left V 4 bases short and J 0 bases short, with 10 bases between. This CDR3 is built from 13 residues. The CDR3 sequence is CAWTFGASYEQYF. The DNA for the CDR3 is TGTGCCTGGACTTTCGGCGCCTCCTACGAGCAGTACTTC.